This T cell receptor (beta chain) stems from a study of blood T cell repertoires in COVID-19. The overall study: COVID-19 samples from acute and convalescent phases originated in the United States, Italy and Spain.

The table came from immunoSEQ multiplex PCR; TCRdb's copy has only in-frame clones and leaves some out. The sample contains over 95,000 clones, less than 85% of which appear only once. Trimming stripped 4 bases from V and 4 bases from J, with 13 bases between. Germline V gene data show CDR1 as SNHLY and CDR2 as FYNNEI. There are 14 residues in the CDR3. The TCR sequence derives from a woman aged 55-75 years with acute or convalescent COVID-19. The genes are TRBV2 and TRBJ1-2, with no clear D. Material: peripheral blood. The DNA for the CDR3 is TGTGCCAGCAGTGGGTTGGGCAACTCCTATGGCTACACCTTC. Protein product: CASSGLGNSYGYTF.